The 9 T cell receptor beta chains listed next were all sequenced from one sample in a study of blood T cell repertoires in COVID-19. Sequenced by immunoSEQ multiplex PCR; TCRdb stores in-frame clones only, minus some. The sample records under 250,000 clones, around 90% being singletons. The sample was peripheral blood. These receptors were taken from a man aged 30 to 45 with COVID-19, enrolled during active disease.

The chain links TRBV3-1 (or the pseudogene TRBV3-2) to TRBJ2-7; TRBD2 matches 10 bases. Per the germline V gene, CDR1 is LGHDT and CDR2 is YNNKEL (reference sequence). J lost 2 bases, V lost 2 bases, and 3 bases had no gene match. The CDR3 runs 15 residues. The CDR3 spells CASSQILAGAYEQYF. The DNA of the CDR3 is TGTGCCAGCAGCCAAATTCTAGCGGGGGCCTACGAGCAGTACTTC.

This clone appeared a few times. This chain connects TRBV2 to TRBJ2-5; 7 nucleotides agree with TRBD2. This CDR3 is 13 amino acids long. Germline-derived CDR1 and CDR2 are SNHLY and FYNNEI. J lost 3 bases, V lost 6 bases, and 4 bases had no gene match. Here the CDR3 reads CASRGTTEETQYF. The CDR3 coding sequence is TGTGCCAGCAGGGGGACTACCGAAGAGACCCAGTACTTC.

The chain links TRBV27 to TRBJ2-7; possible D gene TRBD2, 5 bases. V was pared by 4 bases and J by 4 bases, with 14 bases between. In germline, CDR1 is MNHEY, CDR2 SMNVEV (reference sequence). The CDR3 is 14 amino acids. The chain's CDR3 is CASSSGLGGYEQYF. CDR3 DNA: TGTGCCAGCAGTTCTGGCCTCGGCGGGTACGAGCAGTACTTC.

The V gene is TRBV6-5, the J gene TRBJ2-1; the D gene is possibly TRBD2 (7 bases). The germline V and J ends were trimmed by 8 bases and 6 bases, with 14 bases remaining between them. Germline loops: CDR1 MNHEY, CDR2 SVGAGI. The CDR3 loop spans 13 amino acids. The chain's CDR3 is CASGGAKGNEQFF. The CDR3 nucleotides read TGTGCCAGCGGGGGGGCAAAGGGCAATGAGCAGTTCTTC.

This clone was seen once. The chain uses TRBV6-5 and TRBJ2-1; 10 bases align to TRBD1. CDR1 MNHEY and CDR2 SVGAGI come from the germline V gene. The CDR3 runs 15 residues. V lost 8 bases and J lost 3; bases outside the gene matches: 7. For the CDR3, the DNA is TGTGCCAGCGCATCGGGACAGGGGTTCTACAATGAGCAGTTCTTC. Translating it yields CASASGQGFYNEQFF.

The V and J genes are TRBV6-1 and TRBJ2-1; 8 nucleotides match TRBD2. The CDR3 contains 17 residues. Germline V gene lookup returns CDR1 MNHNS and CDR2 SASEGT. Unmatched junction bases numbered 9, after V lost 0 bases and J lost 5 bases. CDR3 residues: CASSEARWAGGNNEQFF. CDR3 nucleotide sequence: TGTGCCAGCAGTGAAGCCCGTTGGGCGGGGGGCAACAATGAGCAGTTCTTC.

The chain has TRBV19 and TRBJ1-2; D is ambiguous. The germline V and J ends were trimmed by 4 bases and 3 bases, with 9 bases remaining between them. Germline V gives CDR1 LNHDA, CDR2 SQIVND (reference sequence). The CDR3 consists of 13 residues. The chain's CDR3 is CASSTGRDYGYTF. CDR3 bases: TGTGCCAGTAGTACGGGGAGGGACTATGGCTACACCTTC.

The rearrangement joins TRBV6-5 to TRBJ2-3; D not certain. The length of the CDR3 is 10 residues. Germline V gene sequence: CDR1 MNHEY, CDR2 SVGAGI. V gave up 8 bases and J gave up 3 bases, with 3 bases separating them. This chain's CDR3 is CASPTDTQYF. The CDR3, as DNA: TGTGCCAGCCCTACAGATACGCAGTATTTT.

CDR3 sequence: CASSASATNYGYTF. The CDR3 region has the DNA TGTGCCAGCAGTGCGTCAGCGACTAACTATGGCTACACCTTC. V is TRBV2 and J is TRBJ1-2; D is unresolved. The CDR3 has 14 residues. Per the germline V gene, CDR1 is SNHLY and CDR2 is FYNNEI. V gave up 4 bases and J gave up 0 bases, with 9 bases separating them.